Listed here are 13 T cell receptor beta chains from one sample, sequenced in a study of T cells in Graves' hyperthyroidism and ophthalmopathy (dated by TCRdb to about 2019). To prepare the library, multiplex PCR was applied. The reads were generated on an Illumina HiSeq 2000. The TCR beta CDR3 regions were amplified from RNA transcripts. The first round of RT-PCR for the TCR CDR3 was performed with the HTBI primer set and the Qiagen OneStep RT-PCR kit. Clones were called with MiXCR by TCRdb after fastp trimmed the public reads at Q25, and only in-frame beta chains were retained. Rows are combined by CDR3 protein, so each entry shows the most common genes and DNA. For this sample the table gives 300,000 to 400,000 distinct CDR3 sequences, of which about 18% were detected only once. The ten most abundant clones make up 35% to 45% of the sample. The sequenced material came from blood. The receptors here all came from a man between 18 and 35 years old with Graves' ophthalmopathy.

This clonotype was seen repeatedly, ten times or more. V and J are TRBV2 and TRBJ1-1; 11 positions match TRBD1. The CDR3 runs to 16 residues. Unmatched junction bases numbered 9, after V lost 6 bases and J lost 3 bases. The germline gives CDR1 SNHLY, CDR2 FYNNEI. In DNA form, the CDR3 reads TGTGCCAGCAGCGCCCACCGGGACAGGGGGGACACTGAAGCTTTCTTT. This codes for CASSAHRDRGDTEAFF.

This rearrangement joins TRBV20-1 to TRBJ2-7; TRBD2 aligns across 11 bases. The CDR3 length is 13 residues. J was trimmed by 3 bases and V by 7 bases; bases with no gene match: 5. Per germline, CDR1 DFQATT and CDR2 SNEGSKA (reference sequence). CDR3 in amino acids: CSVAGGPYYEQYF. CDR3 nucleotide sequence: TGCAGTGTAGCGGGGGGGCCGTACTACGAGCAGTACTTC.

CDR3 DNA sequence: TGTGCCAGTAGTATAGCCGGGGGAGGGCAGCCCCAGCATTTT. Translated, it gives CASSIAGGGQPQHF. The rearrangement uses TRBV19 and TRBJ1-5, with D perhaps TRBD1 (5 bases). Trimming removed 1 base at V and 7 bases at J, with 11 bases between. CDR3 length equals 14 residues. From germline, CDR1 is LNHDA and CDR2 SQIVND (reference sequence).

This chain joins TRBV6-1 and TRBJ1-2; D gene uncertain. With 3 bases removed from V and 1 base from J, the gap between germline ends came to 6 bases. The CDR3 is 13 residues long. Germline CDR1 reads MNHNS; CDR2 reads SASEGT. The CDR3 nucleotides read TGTGCCAGCAGTGAGACACGTAACTATGGCTACACCTTC. Protein sequence: CASSETRNYGYTF.

As for this clonotype: A junction boundary mismatches the germline segment, possibly from a read error. This chain connects TRBV28 to TRBJ1-3; maybe TRBD1 (5 bases). Germline loops: CDR1 MDHEN, CDR2 SYDVKM. CDR3 size: 14 residues. The CDR3 DNA reads as TGTGTCAGCAGCGGACACGACCTAGGAAACACCATATATTTT. It encodes CVSSGHDLGNTIYF.

This clonotype was seen ten or more times. J is TRBJ1-1 and V is TRBV6-1, with TRBD1 matching 8 bases. The junction had 2 bases not matched to a gene; V was cut back by 4 bases and J by 1 base. CDR1 and CDR2 from the germline V gene are MNHNS and SASEGT. This CDR3 has 14 residues. CDR3 in DNA: TGTGCCAGCAGTGCAGGGGGCACGAACACTGAAGCTTTCTTT. Protein: CASSAGGTNTEAFF.

The V call is TRBV12-3 or TRBV12-4, the J call TRBJ2-7; the D call may be TRBD1 or TRBD2 (5 bases each). The CDR3 loop spans 14 amino acids. The V gene lost 8 bases and the J gene lost 7 bases, with 21 bases spanning the gap. CDR3 DNA: TGTGCCAGCGGTTCTGCGTGGGGGTTAGGTGAGCAGTACTTC. It specifies CASGSAWGLGEQYF.

This clonotype was observed a handful of times. The chain joins TRBV13 to TRBJ2-2, with no clear D. Germline V gene data show CDR1 as PRHDT and CDR2 as FYEKMQ (reference sequence). This CDR3 has 14 amino acids. The ends were cut back, 1 base at V and 7 bases at J, with 10 bases in the middle. CDR3 DNA sequence: TGTGCCAGCAGCTTAGCAGGCTGGGTCGGGGAGCTGTTTTTT. It translates to CASSLAGWVGELFF.

This clonotype was seen many times. The J gene is TRBJ2-5, the V gene TRBV7-2; 8 bases match TRBD2. Germline V gene data show CDR1 as SGHTA and CDR2 as FQGNSA. Trimming removed 11 bases from V and 4 bases from J; junction bases left unmatched: 3. The length of the CDR3 is 11 residues. The CDR3 sequence: CAVRGGETQYF. As DNA, the CDR3 is TGTGCCGTACGGGGGGGAGAGACCCAGTACTTC. The full variable domain, rest sourced from reference TRBV7-2 and TRBJ2-5, is GAGVSQSPSNKVTEKGKDVELRCDPISGHTALYWYRQSLGQGLEFLIYFQGNSAPDKSGLPSDRFSAERTGGSVSTLTIQRTQQEDSAVYLCAVRGGETQYFGPGTRLLVL.

This clonotype was counted only a few times. This may be a read error: a much more frequent sequence differs by one nucleotide. The conserved closing phenylalanine or tryptophan is absent in this CDR3, likely reflecting a read error. V is TRBV12-3 or TRBV12-4 and J is TRBJ1-1; no clear D gene. The length of the CDR3 is 13 residues. Trimming stripped 1 base from V and 3 bases from J, with 6 bases between. The CDR3: CASSLGLDTEAFS. DNA of the CDR3: TGTGCCAGCAGTTTAGGGTTGGACACTGAAGCTTTCTCT.

The rearrangement joins TRBV12-3 or TRBV12-4 to TRBJ2-5, with D perhaps matching TRBD2 (7 bases). The germline V and J ends were trimmed by 8 bases and 5 bases, with 15 bases remaining between them. CDR3 size: 13 residues. CDR3 nucleotides: TGTGCCAGCGCGTCCGGGGGGCGGGAGACCCAGTACTTC. It is translated as CASASGGRETQYF.

Details on this clonotype: A read error may explain this, as a much larger clone is one base away. This chain joins TRBV20-1 and TRBJ2-2, with D unclear. Germline CDR1 is DFQATT and CDR2 is SNEGSKA (reference sequence). The CDR3 runs 16 residues. The CDR3 DNA sequence: TGCAGTGCTACCGGAGAAGGTAGCCTCAGCACCCGGGAGCTGTTTTTT. As protein: CSATGEGSLSTRELFF.

V usage is TRBV3-1 and J usage is TRBJ1-1; maybe TRBD1 (6 bases). The V end lost 2 bases, the J end lost 6 bases, and 16 bases lay between the germline ends. This CDR3 region has 15 residues. Germline CDR1 LGHDT, CDR2 YNNKEL (reference sequence). CDR3 nucleotides: TGTGCCAGCAGCCAACGGGCGGGGGCGGGTGCTGAAGCTTTCTTT. The encoded protein is CASSQRAGAGAEAFF.